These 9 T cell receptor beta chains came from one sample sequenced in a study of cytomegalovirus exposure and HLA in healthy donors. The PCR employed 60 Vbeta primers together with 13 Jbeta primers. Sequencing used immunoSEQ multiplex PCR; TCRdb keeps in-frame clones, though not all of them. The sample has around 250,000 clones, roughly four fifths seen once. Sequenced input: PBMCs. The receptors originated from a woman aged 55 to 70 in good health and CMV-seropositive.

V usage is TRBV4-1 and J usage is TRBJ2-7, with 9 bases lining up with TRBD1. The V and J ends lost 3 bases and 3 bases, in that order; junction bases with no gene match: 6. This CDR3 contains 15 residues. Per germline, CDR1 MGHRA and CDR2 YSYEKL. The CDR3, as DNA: TGCGCCAGCAGCCAGTCCTGGACAGGGGACTACGAGCAGTACTTC. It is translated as CASSQSWTGDYEQYF.

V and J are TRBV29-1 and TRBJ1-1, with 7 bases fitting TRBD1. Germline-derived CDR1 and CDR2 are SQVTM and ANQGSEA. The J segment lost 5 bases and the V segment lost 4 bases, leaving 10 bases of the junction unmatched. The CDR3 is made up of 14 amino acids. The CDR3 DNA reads TGCAGCGTTGTGACAGGGCTAAGGAGAACTGAAGCTTTCTTT. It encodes CSVVTGLRRTEAFF.

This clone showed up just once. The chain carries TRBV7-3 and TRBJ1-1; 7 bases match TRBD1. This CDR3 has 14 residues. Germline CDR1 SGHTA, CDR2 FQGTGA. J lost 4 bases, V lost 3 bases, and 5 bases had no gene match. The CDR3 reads CASSFAGGSTEAFF. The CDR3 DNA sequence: TGTGCCAGCAGCTTTGCAGGGGGGAGCACTGAAGCTTTCTTT.

CDR3 protein: CASSRTSGSHTGELFF. The CDR3 DNA sequence: TGTGCCAGCAGCCGTACTAGCGGGAGTCACACCGGGGAGCTGTTTTTT. This chain uses TRBV11-1 with TRBJ2-2; 11 bases are shared with TRBD2. Germline assignment: CDR1 SGHAT and CDR2 FQDESV (reference sequence). This CDR3 contains 16 residues. Trimming took 5 bases from V and 3 from J; bases not matched to a gene: 5.

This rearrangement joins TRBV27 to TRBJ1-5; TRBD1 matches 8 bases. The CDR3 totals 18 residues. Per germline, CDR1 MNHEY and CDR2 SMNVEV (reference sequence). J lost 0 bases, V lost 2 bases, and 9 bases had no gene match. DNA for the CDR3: TGTGCCAGCAGTTTACTCGGACAGGGTCTTTATAGCAATCAGCCCCAGCATTTT. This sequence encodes CASSLLGQGLYSNQPQHF.

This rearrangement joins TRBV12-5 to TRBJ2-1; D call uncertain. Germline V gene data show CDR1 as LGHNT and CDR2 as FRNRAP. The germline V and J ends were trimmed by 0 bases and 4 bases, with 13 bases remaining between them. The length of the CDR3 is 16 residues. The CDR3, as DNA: TGTGCTAGTGGTTTGGTTGTGACTCGAGGTTACAATGAGCAGTTCTTC. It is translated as CASGLVVTRGYNEQFF.

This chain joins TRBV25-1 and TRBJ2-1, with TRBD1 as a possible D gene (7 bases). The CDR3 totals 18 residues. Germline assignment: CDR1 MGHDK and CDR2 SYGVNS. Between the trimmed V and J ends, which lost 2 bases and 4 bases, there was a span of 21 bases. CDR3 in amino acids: CASSEGAGQKPLYNEQFF. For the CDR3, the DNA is TGTGCCAGCAGTGAAGGGGCGGGACAGAAGCCCCTTTACAATGAGCAGTTCTTC.

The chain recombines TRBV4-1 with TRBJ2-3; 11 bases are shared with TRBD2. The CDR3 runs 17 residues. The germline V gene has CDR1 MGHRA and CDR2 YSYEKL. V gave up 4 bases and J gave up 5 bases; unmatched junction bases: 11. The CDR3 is CASSPGPLAGVGDTQYF. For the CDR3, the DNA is TGCGCCAGCAGCCCCGGACCACTAGCGGGAGTAGGAGATACGCAGTATTTT.

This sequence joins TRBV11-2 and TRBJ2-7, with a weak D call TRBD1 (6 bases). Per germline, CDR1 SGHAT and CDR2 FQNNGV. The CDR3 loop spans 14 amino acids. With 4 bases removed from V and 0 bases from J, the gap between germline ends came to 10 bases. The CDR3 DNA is TGTGCCAGCAGCTCCTACAGGGACTCCTACGAGCAGTACTTC. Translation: CASSSYRDSYEQYF.